Listed below are T cell receptor beta chains from one sample, sequenced in a study of graft-versus-host responses after intestinal transplantation. Using immunoSEQ multiplex PCR, the repertoire was profiled, and TCRdb retains in-frame clones only, with some absent. Of 70,000 or so clones listed, 75% to 90% are singletons. No antigen is known for these receptors. Sequences were derived from unstimulated CD4+ T cells sorted from spleen or lymph node cells, sampled before transplant. The source of these receptors is a human donor who was the organ donor for an intestinal transplant. The CDR3 runs from the conserved cysteine through the conserved F or W. The D gene is left open where the match is weak. The size entry is marked missing in some rows and otherwise reads once, few, many or a size class.

clone size	J gene	D gene	V gene	CDR3 protein	CDR3 DNA
NA	TRBJ1-3	NA	TRBV5-6	CASSLQWSGNTIYF	TGTGCCAGCAGTCTTCAGTGGTCTGGAAACACCATATATTTT
NA	TRBJ2-5	TRBD2	TRBV4-1	CASSPNSGTSQETQYF	TGCGCCAGCAGCCCCAACTCCGGGACTAGCCAAGAGACCCAGTACTTC
NA	TRBJ2-3	TRBD1	TRBV5-4	CASEILGQGTDTQYF	TGTGCCAGCGAGATCCTAGGACAGGGTACAGATACGCAGTATTTT
NA	TRBJ1-2	NA	TRBV28	CASRSDTGYYGYTF	TGTGCCAGCAGATCTGATACAGGGTACTATGGCTACACCTTC
NA	TRBJ2-2	TRBD2	TRBV5-1	CASSLSGGLAQNTGELFF	TGCGCCAGCAGCTTATCAGGTGGACTAGCGCAGAACACCGGGGAGCTGTTTTTT
NA	TRBJ2-2	TRBD2	TRBV2	CASSGLGGGTGELFF	TGTGCCAGCAGTGGGCTCGGGGGAGGGACCGGGGAGCTGTTTTTT
NA	TRBJ1-4	TRBD1	TRBV6-5	CASSPGQGTEKLFF	TGTGCCAGCAGTCCCGGACAGGGGACTGAAAAACTGTTTTTT
NA	TRBJ1-2	NA	TRBV29-1	CSVEGGHGYTF	TGCAGCGTTGAAGGGGGGCATGGCTACACCTTC
NA	TRBJ2-3	TRBD2	TRBV2	CASSEGLAGGTDTQYF	TGTGCCAGCAGTGAAGGTCTAGCGGGGGGCACAGATACGCAGTATTTT
NA	TRBJ2-3	TRBD2	TRBV27	CASYTPGGSTDTQYF	TGTGCCAGTTACACCCCCGGGGGGAGCACAGATACGCAGTATTTT
NA	TRBJ2-3	NA	TRBV2	CATSQLARFVDTQYF	TGTGCGACCAGCCAGTTAGCGCGGTTTGTGGATACGCAGTATTTT
NA	TRBJ2-3	TRBD2	TRBV9	CASTREVAGTLDTQYF	TGTGCCAGCACCCGTGAAGTAGCGGGGACCCTAGATACGCAGTATTTT
NA	TRBJ1-1	NA	TRBV5-1	CASSHDTEAFF	TGCGCCAGCAGCCATGACACTGAAGCTTTCTTT
once	TRBJ1-1	NA	TRBV14	CASSQGRANTEAFF	TGTGCCAGCAGCCAAGGCAGGGCCAACACTGAAGCTTTCTTT
NA	TRBJ1-5	TRBD1	TRBV6-1	CASSDPAGTGNKAQHF	TGTGCCAGCAGTGACCCGGCCGGGACAGGGAATAAGGCCCAGCATTTT
NA	TRBJ2-4	NA	TRBV28	CASRRGKNIQYF	TGTGCCAGCAGGCGGGGCAAAAACATTCAGTACTTC
NA	TRBJ2-1	TRBD1	TRBV4-2	CASSRATGTGNYNEQFF	TGTGCCAGCAGCCGAGCAACCGGGACAGGAAACTACAATGAGCAGTTCTTC
once	TRBJ2-3	NA	TRBV25-1	CASSESGKTDTQYF	TGTGCCAGCAGTGAATCAGGGAAAACAGATACGCAGTATTTT
few	TRBJ1-4	NA	TRBV28	CASRQQGIGEKLFF	TGTGCCAGCAGGCAACAGGGAATTGGGGAAAAACTGTTTTTT
NA	TRBJ2-5	NA	TRBV6-6	CASRPVGQLQETQYF	TGTGCCAGCAGACCCGTAGGACAGTTACAAGAGACCCAGTACTTC